The entry that follows covers one T cell receptor beta chain sequence. Treatment: oral pan-JAK inhibitor, 5-10 mg twice daily. RNA, once extracted, was reverse transcribed into cDNA for use as the sequencing template. The assay was immunoSEQ multiplex PCR, and TCRdb's table has in-frame clones only and misses some. The repertoire consists of roughly 200,000 clones, with 40% to 45% occurring once and the leading ten covering roughly 2.6%. The sample is drawn from a study of CD8+ T cells in alopecia areata. CDR3 length: 12 amino acids. Germline loops: CDR1 SGDLS, CDR2 YYNGEE. V dropped 4 bases and J dropped 6; count of bases not matched to a gene: 3.

The sample in question was CD4+ T cells sorted from blood, obtained at approximately week 37, from a patient treated with tofacitinib. This receptor was identified in a human donor with alopecia areata. V and J are TRBV9 and TRBJ2-7; TRBD1 matches at 8 bases. The CDR3 protein is CASSQTGAEQYF. DNA of the CDR3: TGTGCCAGCAGCCAGACAGGGGCCGAGCAGTACTTC.